This TCR beta chain derives from a study of T-cell reconstitution after alpha-beta-depleted transplantation in children. Preparation of the TCRbeta library involved a method that used unique molecular identifiers. In TCRdb, the PCR reads were re-called with MiXCR into one record per CDR3 protein. The table has a few hundred thousand distinct CDR3 sequences, almost 10% seen once; the top ten hold around 10%. This clonotype was seen only a few times. The TCR was taken from a human donor who donated a stem cell graft to a child with SCID. Source: PBMCs from the stem cell graft donor, taken from the stem cell graft.

CDR3 amino acids: CASSGPGDHEQYF. DNA of the CDR3: TGTGCCAGCAGCGGACCTGGGGACCACGAGCAGTACTTC. The chain links TRBV13 to TRBJ2-7, with D possibly being TRBD1 or TRBD2 (5 bases each). Germline V lookup: CDR1 PRHDT, CDR2 FYEKMQ (reference sequence). The CDR3 loop spans 13 amino acids. Trimming pared 5 bases from V and 5 bases from J, leaving 13 bases between.